The 27 T cell receptor beta chains below all came from one sample that was sequenced in a study of cytomegalovirus exposure and HLA in healthy donors. Using immunoSEQ multiplex PCR, the repertoire was profiled, and TCRdb retains in-frame clones only, with some absent. The repertoire holds around 250,000 clones, with roughly 90% as singletons. Specimen: PBMCs. These receptors were obtained from a woman under 30 in good health and CMV-seronegative.

This chain joins TRBV4-3 and TRBJ1-5; 8 positions match TRBD1. With V trimmed by 3 bases and J by 4 bases, 5 bases remained unmatched. Germline CDR1 LGHNA, CDR2 YSLEER. The CDR3 contains 15 residues. CDR3 DNA sequence: TGCGCCAGCAGCCAGGAGACAGGGGTGAATCAGCCCCAGCATTTT. This codes for CASSQETGVNQPQHF.

This sequence joins TRBV7-9 and TRBJ1-2; 9 bases are a match to TRBD1. The CDR3 has 15 residues. Trimming took 5 bases from V and 8 from J; bases not matched to a gene: 12. Germline V gene lookup returns CDR1 SEHNR and CDR2 FQNEAQ (reference sequence). CDR3 region: CASSQPAGTGRGYTF. The CDR3 DNA reads as TGTGCCAGCAGCCAACCGGCCGGGACAGGGAGGGGCTACACCTTC.

This chain joins TRBV7-6 and TRBJ2-3; D not certain. The germline V gene has CDR1 SGHVS and CDR2 FNYEAQ. V dropped 0 bases and J dropped 6 bases, with 4 bases sitting between them. The CDR3 extends over 12 amino acids. CDR3 region: CASSLAEDTQYF. CDR3 sequence (DNA): TGTGCCAGCAGCTTAGCGGAGGATACGCAGTATTTT.

The V gene is TRBV5-1, the J gene TRBJ2-3; TRBD2 agrees at 14 bases. This CDR3 contains 16 residues. The germline V gene encodes CDR1 SGHRS and CDR2 YFSETQ. The V gene end was trimmed by 4 bases and the J gene end by 2 bases; junction bases not matched to a gene: 3. The CDR3 is CASSKGLAGDTDTQYF. CDR3 DNA: TGCGCCAGCAGCAAGGGACTAGCGGGGGACACAGATACGCAGTATTTT. Complete variable domain (other parts from reference TRBV5-1 and TRBJ2-3): KAGVTQTPRYLIKTRGQQVTLSCSPISGHRSVSWYQQTPGQGLQFLFEYFSETQRNKGNFPGRFSGRQFSNSRSEMNVSTLELGDSALYLCASSKGLAGDTDTQYFGPGTRLTVL.

The chain has TRBV5-5 and TRBJ1-1, with a tentative D call TRBD1 (5 bases). CDR1 is SGHKS and CDR2 is YYEKEE in the germline V gene (reference sequence). This CDR3 has 16 residues. Trimming shortened V by 3 bases and J by 3 bases, and 18 bases separated the two germline ends. The CDR3 sequence is CASSYARREPYTEAFF. In DNA, the CDR3 is TGTGCCAGCAGCTACGCCCGCAGGGAACCCTACACTGAAGCTTTCTTT.

This rearrangement joins TRBV18 to TRBJ1-6; no clear D. With 5 bases removed from V and 8 bases from J, the gap between germline ends came to 10 bases. Germline loops: CDR1 KGHSH, CDR2 LQKENI. The CDR3 extends over 13 amino acids. The CDR3 coding sequence is TGTGCCAGCTCAGCAGTCGTGGATTCACCCCTCCACTTT. This translates into CASSAVVDSPLHF.

The chain has TRBV27 and TRBJ2-3, with a possible D match to TRBD2 (5 bases). The V end lost 5 bases, the J end lost 2 bases, and 17 bases lay between the germline ends. This CDR3 spans 16 amino acids. Germline CDR1 is MNHEY and CDR2 is SMNVEV (reference sequence). CDR3 loop: CASSAGPAGNTDTQYF. The CDR3 nucleotides read TGTGCCAGCAGTGCAGGACCCGCCGGGAACACAGATACGCAGTATTTT.

This sequence joins TRBV13 and TRBJ2-5; TRBD2 is a possible D gene (7 bases). The CDR3 is made up of 14 amino acids. V was shortened by 5 bases and J by 1 base, with 11 bases between the two germline ends. Germline V gene sequence: CDR1 PRHDT, CDR2 FYEKMQ (reference sequence). The CDR3 sequence: CASSNRGAQETQYF. The CDR3 DNA reads TGTGCCAGCAGCAACCGGGGGGCCCAAGAGACCCAGTACTTC.

This rearrangement joins TRBV7-6 to TRBJ2-7, with D perhaps matching TRBD1 (6 bases). Trimming took off 3 bases at V and 0 bases at J, with 12 bases between the two ends. The CDR3 is 15 amino acids. Germline V lookup: CDR1 SGHVS, CDR2 FNYEAQ. CDR3 nucleotides: TGTGCCAGCAGCTTTCCCGGGACAAGCTCCTACGAGCAGTACGTC. Its protein is CASSFPGTSSYEQYV.

This chain connects TRBV5-1 to TRBJ2-1; 7 positions match TRBD2. The V gene's germline CDR1 is SGHRS and CDR2 YFSETQ. CDR3 length: 17 amino acids. Trimming cost V 4 bases and J 1 base; bases outside gene matches: 11. The CDR3: CASSIRRLAASYNEQFF. The DNA for the CDR3 is TGCGCCAGCAGCATCCGCCGTCTAGCGGCGTCCTACAATGAGCAGTTCTTC.

The chain recombines TRBV6-5 with TRBJ1-6; D may be TRBD1 (5 bases). V lost 4 bases, J lost 4 bases, and 11 bases lay in between. Germline loops: CDR1 MNHEY, CDR2 SVGAGI. This CDR3 comprises 15 residues. The CDR3 here is CASSSKQAYNSPLHF. The CDR3 nucleotides read TGTGCCAGCAGTTCAAAACAGGCATATAATTCACCCCTCCACTTT.

The rearrangement joins TRBV28 to TRBJ1-6, with D perhaps TRBD1 (6 bases). CDR1 and CDR2 from the germline V gene are MDHEN and SYDVKM. CDR3 length equals 11 residues. V was clipped by 5 bases and J by 13 bases, with 9 bases between them. The chain's CDR3 is CASSRTGPLHF. The CDR3 DNA sequence: TGTGCCAGCAGTCGAACAGGGCCCCTCCACTTT.

V is TRBV6-5 and J is TRBJ2-1; TRBD1 aligns across 12 bases. The ends lost 10 bases at V and 10 bases at J; junction bases unmatched: 11. The CDR3 length is 14 residues. CDR1 and CDR2 from the germline V gene are MNHEY and SVGAGI. CDR3 amino acids: CATRPGQGAGEQFF. The CDR3 DNA follows: TGTGCCACCCGTCCGGGACAGGGGGCTGGAGAGCAGTTCTTC.

The V gene is TRBV6-5, the J gene TRBJ1-2, with a possible D match to TRBD1 (5 bases). CDR3 size: 14 residues. Germline assignment: CDR1 MNHEY and CDR2 SVGAGI. Trimming left V 5 bases short and J 4 bases short, with 14 bases between. The CDR3 region has the DNA TGTGCCAGCAGTACTGAGGTCGGGGGCTATGGCTACACCTTC. Amino acid sequence: CASSTEVGGYGYTF.

This clone was picked up one time. This chain uses TRBV15 with TRBJ2-3, with 8 bases matching TRBD2. This CDR3 spans 17 amino acids. Looked up from germline, CDR1 is LNHNV and CDR2 is YYDKDF (reference sequence). After removal of 0 bases from V and 4 bases from J, the junction contained 9 bases not matched to a gene. The CDR3 loop is CATSRDFGLAGSDTQYF. Written as DNA, the CDR3 is TGTGCCACCAGCAGAGATTTTGGGTTAGCGGGGTCAGATACGCAGTATTTT.

V gene TRBV9 combines with J gene TRBJ2-1; perhaps TRBD1 as D (6 bases). V lost 0 bases and J lost 7, with 14 bases in between. The CDR3 extends over 15 amino acids. CDR1 is SGDLS, CDR2 YYNGEE, per germline. As DNA, the CDR3 is TGTGCCAGCAGCGTAGGGGGACACCCCGCGAATGAGCAGTTCTTC. It encodes CASSVGGHPANEQFF.

The J gene is TRBJ2-1, the V gene TRBV27; weak D call: TRBD1 (5 bases). V gave up 0 bases and J gave up 8 bases, with 20 bases separating them. Germline CDR1 and CDR2: MNHEY and SMNVEV (reference sequence). There are 17 residues in the CDR3. CDR3 DNA: TGTGCCAGCAGTTTATCCTCGTTCAGGGCTTTAATTCATGAGCAGTTCTTC. Encoded protein: CASSLSSFRALIHEQFF.

This clone was counted a single time. This chain connects TRBV13 to TRBJ2-1; no clear D gene. V was pared by 5 bases and J by 0 bases, with 14 bases between. This CDR3 spans 16 amino acids. Looked up from germline, CDR1 is PRHDT and CDR2 is FYEKMQ (reference sequence). The CDR3 loop is CASSRTDKRSYNEQFF. The CDR3 coding sequence is TGTGCCAGCAGCCGCACAGACAAACGCTCCTACAATGAGCAGTTCTTC.

This rearrangement joins TRBV6-1 to TRBJ2-3, with D perhaps matching TRBD1 (5 bases). V was pared by 1 base and J by 1 base, with 12 bases between. Looked up from germline, CDR1 is MNHNS and CDR2 is SASEGT. CDR3 length: 16 residues. The CDR3 sequence is CASSEVVQGGTDTQYF. The CDR3, as DNA: TGTGCCAGCAGTGAAGTCGTGCAGGGCGGCACAGATACGCAGTATTTT.

The chain uses TRBV29-1 and TRBJ1-4; D unclear. V lost 0 bases and J 10 bases, leaving 9 bases between the germline ends. The CDR3 is 12 amino acids. Germline CDR1 and CDR2: SQVTM and ANQGSEA. The CDR3 reads CSVEEVGGKLFF. CDR3 coding DNA: TGCAGCGTTGAAGAGGTAGGAGGAAAACTGTTTTTT.

V gene TRBV20-1 combines with J gene TRBJ2-3, with D unresolved. CDR1 is DFQATT, CDR2 SNEGSKA, per germline (reference sequence). This CDR3 has 11 amino acids. V lost 6 bases and J lost 0, with 4 bases in between. The chain's CDR3 is CSAISTDTQYF. CDR3 sequence (DNA): TGCAGTGCCATCAGCACAGATACGCAGTATTTT.

This clone was seen a few times. The V gene is TRBV30, the J gene TRBJ1-5; D call uncertain. This CDR3 is built from 13 residues. Deletions cut 1 base from V and 3 bases from J, with 7 bases between. Germline values: CDR1 GTSNPN, CDR2 SVGIG (reference sequence). The CDR3 nucleotides are TGTGCCTGGAGTGAGTGGCCCAATCAGCCCCAGCATTTT. Encoded protein: CAWSEWPNQPQHF.

This clone has only one observation. The V gene is TRBV28, the J gene TRBJ1-6, with D possibly being TRBD1 (5 bases). The CDR3 is 18 residues long. The germline V gene has CDR1 MDHEN and CDR2 SYDVKM. V was pared by 2 bases and J by 0 bases, with 14 bases between. CDR3 DNA sequence: TGTGCCAGCAGTTTAACAGGCGTGCAGGCCTCCTATAATTCACCCCTCCACTTT. It codes for CASSLTGVQASYNSPLHF. The variable domain in full, completed from reference TRBV28 and TRBJ1-6, reads DVKVTQSSRYLVKRTGEKVFLECVQDMDHENMFWYRQDPGLGLRLIYFSYDVKMKEKGDIPEGYSVSREKKERFSLILESASTNQTSMYLCASSLTGVQASYNSPLHFGNGTRLTVT.

The CDR3, as DNA: TGTGCCAGCAGCTTAGATGCGTATGAGCAGTTCTTC. This codes for CASSLDAYEQFF. This sequence joins TRBV7-9 and TRBJ2-1, with unresolved D. The CDR3 extends over 12 amino acids. V gave up 1 base and J gave up 8 bases, with 6 bases separating them. The germline gives CDR1 SEHNR, CDR2 FQNEAQ (reference sequence).

The rearrangement links TRBV5-6 to TRBJ2-1, with D unclear. The CDR3 loop spans 11 amino acids. The V gene's germline CDR1 is SGHDT and CDR2 YYEEEE. Trimming removed 2 bases from V and 8 bases from J, with 5 bases in between. CDR3 DNA sequence: TGTGCCAGCAGCTTCTATGATGAGCAGTTCTTC. It yields the protein CASSFYDEQFF.

The V and J genes are TRBV5-1 and TRBJ2-1; 9 positions match TRBD2. The ends lost 4 bases at V and 7 bases at J; junction bases unmatched: 12. There are 16 residues in the CDR3. The germline gives CDR1 SGHRS, CDR2 YFSETQ. The CDR3 DNA sequence: TGCGCCAGCAGCGGATTAGCGGGGGCCCGTGGGAATGAGCAGTTCTTC. Encoded protein: CASSGLAGARGNEQFF.

V gene TRBV7-8 combines with J gene TRBJ1-5; D might be TRBD1 (5 bases). The CDR3 consists of 14 residues. Germline V CDR1 and CDR2: SGHVS, FQNEAQ. The V gene lost 11 bases and the J gene lost 4 bases, with 18 bases spanning the gap. The CDR3 loop reads CASSFDGGNQPQHF. DNA for the CDR3: TGTGCCTCCAGCTTTGATGGGGGGAATCAGCCCCAGCATTTT.